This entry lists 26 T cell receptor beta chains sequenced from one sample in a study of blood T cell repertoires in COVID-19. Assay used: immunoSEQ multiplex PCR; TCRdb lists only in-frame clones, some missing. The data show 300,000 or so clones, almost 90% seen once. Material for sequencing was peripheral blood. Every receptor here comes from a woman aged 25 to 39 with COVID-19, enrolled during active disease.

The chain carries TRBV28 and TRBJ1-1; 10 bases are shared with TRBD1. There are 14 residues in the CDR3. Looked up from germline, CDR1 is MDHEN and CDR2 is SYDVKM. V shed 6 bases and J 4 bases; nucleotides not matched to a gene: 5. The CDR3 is CASSSTGGSTEAFF. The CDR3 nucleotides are TGTGCCAGCAGCTCGACAGGGGGCTCCACTGAAGCTTTCTTT.

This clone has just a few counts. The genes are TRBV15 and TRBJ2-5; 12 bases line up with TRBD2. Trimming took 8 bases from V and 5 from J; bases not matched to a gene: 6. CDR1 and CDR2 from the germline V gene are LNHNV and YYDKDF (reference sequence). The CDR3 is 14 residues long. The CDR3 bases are TGTGCCACCGGGATAACTAGCGGGAGGGAGACCCAGTACTTC. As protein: CATGITSGRETQYF.

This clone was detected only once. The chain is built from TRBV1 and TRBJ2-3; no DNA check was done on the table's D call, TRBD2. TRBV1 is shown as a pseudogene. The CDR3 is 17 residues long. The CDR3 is CTSSQLTGLADTDTQYF. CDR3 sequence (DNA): TGCACCAGCAGCCAGTTAACCGGACTAGCGGACACAGATACGCAGTATTTT.

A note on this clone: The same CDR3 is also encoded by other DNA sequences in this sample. CDR3 protein: CASSFSYGYTF. CDR3 nucleotides: TGTGCCAGCAGCTTTAGCTATGGCTACACCTTC. This chain uses TRBV5-4 with TRBJ1-2; D gene uncertain. Germline V gene sequence: CDR1 SGHNT, CDR2 YYREEE (reference sequence). Trimming pared 2 bases from V and 4 bases from J, leaving 3 bases between. The CDR3 sequence is 11 residues long.

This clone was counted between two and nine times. This CDR3 reads CASSQEATGSSGNTIYF. CDR3 DNA sequence: TGTGCCAGCAGCCAAGAGGCGACAGGGTCCTCTGGAAACACCATATATTTT. V usage is TRBV4-2 and J usage is TRBJ1-3; TRBD1 matches at 7 bases. CDR3 length: 17 amino acids. Germline V CDR1 and CDR2: LGHNA, YNFKEQ. V shed 0 bases, J shed 0 bases, and the junction held 5 bases outside the gene matches.

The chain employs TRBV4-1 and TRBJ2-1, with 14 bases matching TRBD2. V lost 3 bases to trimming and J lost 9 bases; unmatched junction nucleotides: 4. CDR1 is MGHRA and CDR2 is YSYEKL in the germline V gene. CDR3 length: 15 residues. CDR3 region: CASSQTSGRVAEQFF. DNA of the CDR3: TGCGCCAGCAGCCAGACTAGCGGGAGGGTGGCTGAGCAGTTCTTC.

CDR3 in DNA: TGCAGCGTTGAAGCCTGGACTAGCGGGTCGACCTACGAGCAGTACTTC. As protein: CSVEAWTSGSTYEQYF. The gene calls are TRBV29-1 and TRBJ2-7; 11 bases match TRBD2. CDR1 and CDR2 (germline): SQVTM, ANQGSEA. This CDR3 is 16 amino acids long. Trimming cost V 1 base and J 2 bases; bases outside gene matches: 7.

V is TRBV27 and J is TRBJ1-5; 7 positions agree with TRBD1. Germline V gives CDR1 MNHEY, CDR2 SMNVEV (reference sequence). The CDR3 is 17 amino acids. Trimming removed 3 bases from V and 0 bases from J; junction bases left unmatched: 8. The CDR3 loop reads CASSFATGELSNQPQHF. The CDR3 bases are TGTGCCAGCAGTTTTGCTACAGGGGAACTTAGCAATCAGCCCCAGCATTTT.

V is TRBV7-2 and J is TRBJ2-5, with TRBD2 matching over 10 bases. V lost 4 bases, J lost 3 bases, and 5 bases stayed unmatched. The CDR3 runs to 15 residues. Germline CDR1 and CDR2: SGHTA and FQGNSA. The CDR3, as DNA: TGTGCCAGCAGCTGGGACCTAGCGGGAGAAGAGACCCAGTACTTC. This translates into CASSWDLAGEETQYF.

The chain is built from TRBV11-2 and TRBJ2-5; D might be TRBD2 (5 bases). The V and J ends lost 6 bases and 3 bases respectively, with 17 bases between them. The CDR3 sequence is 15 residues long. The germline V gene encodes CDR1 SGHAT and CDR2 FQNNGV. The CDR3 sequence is CASRPPGELKETQYF. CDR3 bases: TGTGCCAGCAGGCCTCCCGGGGAACTCAAAGAGACCCAGTACTTC.

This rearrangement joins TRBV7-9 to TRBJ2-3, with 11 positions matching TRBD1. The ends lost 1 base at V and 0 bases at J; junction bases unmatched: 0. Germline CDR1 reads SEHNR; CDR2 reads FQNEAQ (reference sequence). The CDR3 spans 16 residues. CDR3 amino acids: CASSLGDRGSTDTQYF. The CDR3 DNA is TGTGCCAGCAGCTTAGGGGACAGGGGGAGCACAGATACGCAGTATTTT.

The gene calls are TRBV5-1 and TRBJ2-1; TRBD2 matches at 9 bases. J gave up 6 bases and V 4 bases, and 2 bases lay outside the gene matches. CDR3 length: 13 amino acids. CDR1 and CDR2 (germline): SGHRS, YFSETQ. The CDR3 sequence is CASSGTSFNEQFF. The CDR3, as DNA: TGCGCCAGCAGCGGGACTAGCTTCAATGAGCAGTTCTTC.

For the CDR3, the DNA is TGTGCCTCCCGAAGAGGAGATAAAGAGCAGTACTTC. Its translation: CASRRGDKEQYF. V and J are TRBV21-1 and TRBJ2-7; the table's D call, TRBD2, has no DNA check behind it. TRBV21-1 is classified as a pseudogene. CDR3 size: 12 residues.

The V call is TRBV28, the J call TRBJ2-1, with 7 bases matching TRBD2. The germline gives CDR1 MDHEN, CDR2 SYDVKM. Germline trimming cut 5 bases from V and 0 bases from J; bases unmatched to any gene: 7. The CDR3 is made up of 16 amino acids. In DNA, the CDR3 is TGTGCCAGCAGTGGAAGCGGGGAAAGCTCCTACAATGAGCAGTTCTTC. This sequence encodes CASSGSGESSYNEQFF.

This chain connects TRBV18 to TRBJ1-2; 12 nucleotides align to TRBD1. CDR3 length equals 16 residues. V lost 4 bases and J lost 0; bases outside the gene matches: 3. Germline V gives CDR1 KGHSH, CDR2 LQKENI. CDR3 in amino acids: CASSRGQGATNYGYTF. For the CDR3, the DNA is TGTGCCAGCTCACGGGGACAGGGGGCCACTAACTATGGCTACACCTTC.

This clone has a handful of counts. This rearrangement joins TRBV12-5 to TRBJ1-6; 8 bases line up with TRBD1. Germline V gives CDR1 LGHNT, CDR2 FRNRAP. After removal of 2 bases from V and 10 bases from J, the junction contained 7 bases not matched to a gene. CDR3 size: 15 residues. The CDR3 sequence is CASGLTTGAKSPLHF. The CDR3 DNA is TGTGCTAGTGGTTTGACGACAGGGGCGAAGTCACCCCTCCACTTT.

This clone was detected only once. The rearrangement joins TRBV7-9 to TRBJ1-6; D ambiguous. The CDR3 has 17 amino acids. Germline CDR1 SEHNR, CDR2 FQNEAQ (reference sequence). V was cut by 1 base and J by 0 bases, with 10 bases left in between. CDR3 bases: TGTGCCAGCAGCTTAGTAGTTGGGAGCTCCTATAATTCACCCCTCCACTTT. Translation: CASSLVVGSSYNSPLHF.

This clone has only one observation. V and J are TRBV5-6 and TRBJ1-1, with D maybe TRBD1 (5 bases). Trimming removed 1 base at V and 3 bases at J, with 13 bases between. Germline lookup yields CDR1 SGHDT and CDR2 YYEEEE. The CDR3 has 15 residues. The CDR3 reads CASSLLSGEDTEAFF. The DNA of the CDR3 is TGTGCCAGCAGCTTGTTATCGGGGGAGGACACTGAAGCTTTCTTT.

The CDR3 coding sequence is TGTGCCTCGACTAGCAGCTACGAGCAGTACTTC. It specifies CASTSSYEQYF. The chain couples TRBV30 to TRBJ2-7, with 7 nucleotides matching TRBD2. This CDR3 has 11 residues. Per the germline V gene, CDR1 is GTSNPN and CDR2 is SVGIG (reference sequence). The J segment lost 3 bases and the V segment lost 7 bases, leaving 3 bases of the junction unmatched. The entire variable domain, with the rest obtained from reference TRBV30 and TRBJ2-7, is as follows: SQTIHQWPATLVQPVGSPLSLECTVEGTSNPNLYWYRQAAGRGLQLLFYSVGIGQISSEVPQNLSASRPQDRQFILSSKKLLLSDSGFYLCASTSSYEQYFGPGTRLTVT.

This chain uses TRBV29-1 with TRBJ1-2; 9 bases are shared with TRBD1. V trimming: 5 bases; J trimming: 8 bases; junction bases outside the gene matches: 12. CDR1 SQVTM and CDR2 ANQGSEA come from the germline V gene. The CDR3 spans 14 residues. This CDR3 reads CSVSLTGQGEGYTF. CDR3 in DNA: TGCAGCGTTTCCCTAACGGGACAGGGTGAAGGCTACACCTTC.

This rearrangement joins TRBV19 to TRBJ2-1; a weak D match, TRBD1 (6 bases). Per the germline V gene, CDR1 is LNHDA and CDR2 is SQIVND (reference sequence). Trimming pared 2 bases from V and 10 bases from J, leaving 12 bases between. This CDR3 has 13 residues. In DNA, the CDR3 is TGTGCCAGTAGTATAATGGGGGCAGAGGAGCAGTTCTTC. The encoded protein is CASSIMGAEEQFF.

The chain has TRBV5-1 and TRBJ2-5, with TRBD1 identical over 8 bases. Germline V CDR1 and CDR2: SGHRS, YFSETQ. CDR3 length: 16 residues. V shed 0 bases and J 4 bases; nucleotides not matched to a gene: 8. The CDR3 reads CASSLAGTGGGETQYF. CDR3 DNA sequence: TGCGCCAGCAGCTTGGCCGGGACAGGAGGAGGAGAGACCCAGTACTTC. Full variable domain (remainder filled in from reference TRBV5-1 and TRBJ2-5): KAGVTQTPRYLIKTRGQQVTLSCSPISGHRSVSWYQQTPGQGLQFLFEYFSETQRNKGNFPGRFSGRQFSNSRSEMNVSTLELGDSALYLCASSLAGTGGGETQYFGPGTRLLVL.

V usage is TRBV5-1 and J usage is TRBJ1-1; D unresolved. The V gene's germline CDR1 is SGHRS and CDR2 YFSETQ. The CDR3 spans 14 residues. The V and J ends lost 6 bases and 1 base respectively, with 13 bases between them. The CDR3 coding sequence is TGCGCCAGCACCTCGGACGGAGGGAACACTGAAGCTTTCTTT. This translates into CASTSDGGNTEAFF.

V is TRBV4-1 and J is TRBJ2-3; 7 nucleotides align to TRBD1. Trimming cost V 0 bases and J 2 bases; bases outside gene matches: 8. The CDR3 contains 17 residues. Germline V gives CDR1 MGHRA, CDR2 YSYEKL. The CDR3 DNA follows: TGCGCCAGCAGCCAAGATAAGGGGGCAGGTCCCACAGATACGCAGTATTTT. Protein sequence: CASSQDKGAGPTDTQYF.

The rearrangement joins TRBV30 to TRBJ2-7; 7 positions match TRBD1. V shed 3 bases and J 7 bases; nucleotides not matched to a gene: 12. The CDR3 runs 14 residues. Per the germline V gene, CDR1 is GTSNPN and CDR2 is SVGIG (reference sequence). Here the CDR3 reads CAWSLGTVRGEQYF. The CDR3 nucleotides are TGTGCCTGGAGCCTTGGGACAGTCAGGGGAGAGCAGTACTTC.

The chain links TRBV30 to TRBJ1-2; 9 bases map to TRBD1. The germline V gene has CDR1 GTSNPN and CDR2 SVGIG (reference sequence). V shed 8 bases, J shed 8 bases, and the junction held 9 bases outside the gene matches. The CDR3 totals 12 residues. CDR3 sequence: CALRTGASGYTF. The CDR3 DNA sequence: TGTGCCCTTCGGACAGGGGCATCGGGCTACACCTTC.